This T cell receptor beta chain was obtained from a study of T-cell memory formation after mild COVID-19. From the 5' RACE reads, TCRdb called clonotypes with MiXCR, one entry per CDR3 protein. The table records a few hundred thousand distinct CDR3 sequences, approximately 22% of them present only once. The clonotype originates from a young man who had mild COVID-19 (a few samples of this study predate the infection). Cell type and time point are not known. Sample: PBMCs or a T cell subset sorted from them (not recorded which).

The CDR3 DNA reads TGTGCCAGCAGCCCCCGAGCGGGGGAAAGCACAGATACGCAGTATTTT. It codes for CASSPRAGESTDTQYF. The chain joins TRBV7-9 to TRBJ2-3; 8 positions agree with TRBD2. Germline CDR1 reads SEHNR; CDR2 reads FQNEAQ (reference sequence). CDR3 length: 16 residues. V was clipped by 5 bases and J by 0 bases; unmatched bases: 7.